This TCR beta chain was captured by sequencing in a study of blood T cell repertoires in COVID-19. Looking at the study overall: Italy, Spain and the United States were the sources of the convalescent and acute COVID-19 samples. In each case, the material was cDNA or gDNA derived from T cells, B-cell-depleted T cells, or PBMCs.

There are 11 residues in the CDR3. Germline V lookup: CDR1 DFQATT, CDR2 SNEGSKA (reference sequence). Trimming took 2 bases from V and 10 from J; bases not matched to a gene: 0. Original methodology: Using reference gene primer amplification, nucleated cell counts were estimated. TCRdb's table, derived via immunoSEQ multiplex PCR, lists solely in-frame clones and lacks some. Clonal size and the V and J genes are those of that table, whereas D and trimming came from the DNA. This table holds roughly 62,000 clones, 78% found once. The J gene is TRBJ2-1, the V gene TRBV20-1; 9 bases agree with TRBD2. The TCR comes from a human donor in a cohort sampled during active COVID-19. Sequencing used peripheral blood. The CDR3 DNA follows: TGCAGTGCTAGACTAGCGGGGGAGCAGTTCTTC. It translates to CSARLAGEQFF.